The 30 T cell receptor beta chains below all came from one sample that was sequenced in a study of STAT5B mutations in CD4+ large granular lymphocyte leukemia. Measured with immunoSEQ multiplex PCR; TCRdb has only the in-frame clones, and not every one. This table holds about 48,000 clones, roughly three quarters found once. Sequencing was done on a sample of CD4+ T cells from blood buffy coats. These receptors all come from a human donor in good health.

V gene TRBV4-2 combines with J gene TRBJ2-7; tentative D call: TRBD1 (6 bases). CDR3 length: 16 residues. V lost 2 bases to trimming and J lost 6 bases, with 20 bases between them. The germline CDR1 and CDR2 sequences are LGHNA and YNFKEQ. The CDR3 DNA is TGTGCCAGCAGCCAAATAGGACAAGGGGGTGGTCTCGAGCAGTACTTC. It codes for CASSQIGQGGGLEQYF.

The gene calls are TRBV5-1 and TRBJ2-2, with 12 bases aligning to TRBD2. The germline V gene has CDR1 SGHRS and CDR2 YFSETQ. The V gene end was trimmed by 4 bases and the J gene end by 7 bases; junction bases not matched to a gene: 8. The CDR3 sequence is 16 residues long. The CDR3, as DNA: TGCGCCAGCAGCGCGTCGGGACTAGCGGGCCTCGGGGAGCTGTTTTTT. Translating gives CASSASGLAGLGELFF.

The chain carries TRBV6-5 and TRBJ1-1; D may be TRBD1 (5 bases). Between the trimmed V and J ends, which lost 6 bases and 7 bases, there was a span of 9 bases. CDR3 length equals 11 residues. Per the germline V gene, CDR1 is MNHEY and CDR2 is SVGAGI. This CDR3 reads CASRYTGEAFF. CDR3 nucleotides: TGTGCCAGCAGGTACACAGGTGAAGCTTTCTTT.

A few counts support this clone. The chain joins TRBV7-6 to TRBJ2-5; possible D gene TRBD2, 6 bases. Germline V CDR1 and CDR2: SGHVS, FNYEAQ. Trimming left V 3 bases short and J 2 bases short, with 16 bases between. The CDR3 length is 16 residues. This CDR3 is CASSFQIQGGQETQYF. The CDR3 nucleotides read TGTGCCAGCAGCTTTCAGATTCAGGGAGGTCAAGAGACCCAGTACTTC.

The chain is built from TRBV5-6 and TRBJ2-2, with D tentatively TRBD1 (6 bases). Germline lookup yields CDR1 SGHDT and CDR2 YYEEEE. V shed 4 bases and J shed 2 bases, with 12 bases lying between them. The CDR3 has 15 amino acids. CDR3 in amino acids: CASSPTDRNTGELFF. The CDR3 nucleotides read TGTGCCAGCAGCCCAACGGACAGAAACACCGGGGAGCTGTTTTTT.

The chain couples TRBV9 to TRBJ1-6; D is unclear. V was clipped by 3 bases and J by 3 bases, with 10 bases between them. CDR1 is SGDLS, CDR2 YYNGEE, per germline. This CDR3 comprises 15 residues. Here the CDR3 DNA reads TGTGCCAGCAGCGACCGGGTTGGCTATAATTCACCCCTCCACTTT. It translates to CASSDRVGYNSPLHF. Using reference TRBV9 and TRBJ1-6 for the parts outside the CDR3, the full variable domain is DSGVTQTPKHLITATGQRVTLRCSPRSGDLSVYWYQQSLDQGLQFLIQYYNGEERAKGNILERFSAQQFPDLHSELNLSSLELGDSALYFCASSDRVGYNSPLHFGNGTRLTVT.

The chain is built from TRBV2 and TRBJ2-1; no clear D. V lost 5 bases to trimming and J lost 5 bases, with 10 bases between them. Germline CDR1 and CDR2: SNHLY and FYNNEI. This CDR3 is built from 13 residues. CDR3 amino acids: CASSQETDNEQFF. CDR3 sequence (DNA): TGTGCCAGCAGTCAGGAGACGGACAATGAGCAGTTCTTC.

The chain has TRBV27 and TRBJ1-2, with TRBD1 identical over 11 bases. Germline V gives CDR1 MNHEY, CDR2 SMNVEV (reference sequence). This CDR3 has 16 residues. V dropped 6 bases and J dropped 2; count of bases not matched to a gene: 8. The CDR3 bases are TGTGCCAGCAGAATGTCCGGGACAGGGGGGAACTATGGCTACACCTTC. Translation gives CASRMSGTGGNYGYTF.

The chain carries TRBV29-1 and TRBJ2-1; D is tentatively TRBD1 or TRBD2 (6 bases each). V shed 3 bases and J shed 10 bases, with 16 bases lying between them. The CDR3 covers 13 residues. The germline V gene has CDR1 SQVTM and CDR2 ANQGSEA. This CDR3 is CSVDRGARGEQFF. CDR3 nucleotide sequence: TGCAGCGTTGATAGGGGGGCTAGGGGGGAGCAGTTCTTC.

J is TRBJ2-3 and V is TRBV21-1; the D segment call TRBD2 is taken from the table without a DNA check. TRBV21-1 is deemed a pseudogene. The CDR3 consists of 18 residues. This CDR3 is CASSKKVAGALWPDTQYF. The CDR3 nucleotides are TGTGCCAGCAGCAAAAAAGTAGCGGGGGCCTTATGGCCGGATACGCAGTATTTT.

V is TRBV19 and J is TRBJ2-2, with D perhaps given as TRBD1 or TRBD2 (5 bases each). V was cut by 3 bases and J by 1 base, with 6 bases left in between. CDR1 is LNHDA and CDR2 is SQIVND in the germline V gene (reference sequence). CDR3 length equals 14 residues. CDR3 sequence: CASSMRGNTGELFF. The CDR3 nucleotides read TGTGCCAGTAGTATGAGGGGGAACACCGGGGAGCTGTTTTTT.

The genes are TRBV6-1 and TRBJ2-6; D gene ambiguous. Germline CDR1 reads MNHNS; CDR2 reads SASEGT. V shed 1 base and J shed 2 bases, with 6 bases lying between them. CDR3 length: 15 amino acids. In DNA form, the CDR3 reads TGTGCCAGCAGTGAAGTATGGGCTGGGGCCAACGTCCTGACTTTC. It specifies CASSEVWAGANVLTF.

This chain connects TRBV28 to TRBJ1-5; TRBD1 aligns across 11 bases. This CDR3 is 20 amino acids long. Germline V gene data show CDR1 as MDHEN and CDR2 as SYDVKM. J lost 0 bases, V lost 5 bases, and 15 bases had no gene match. The CDR3 DNA reads as TGTGCCAGCAGTGGATTATCCGGGACAGGGGGGTCCTATAGCAATCAGCCCCAGCATTTT. Encoded protein: CASSGLSGTGGSYSNQPQHF.

The CDR3 reads CASSQAPPGLAGALQETQYF. CDR3 sequence (DNA): TGTGCCAGCAGCCAAGCCCCTCCGGGACTAGCGGGGGCCCTCCAAGAGACCCAGTACTTC. The chain uses TRBV4-2 and TRBJ2-5; 14 nucleotides match TRBD2. Per germline, CDR1 LGHNA and CDR2 YNFKEQ. V lost 1 base to trimming and J lost 1 base; unmatched junction nucleotides: 11. The CDR3 spans 20 residues.

The chain is built from TRBV28 and TRBJ2-7; 7 nucleotides agree with TRBD2. The CDR3 extends over 16 amino acids. CDR1 MDHEN and CDR2 SYDVKM come from the germline V gene. With V trimmed by 0 bases and J by 7 bases, 12 bases remained unmatched. The CDR3 protein is CASSLWGTGGIWEQYV. In DNA form, the CDR3 reads TGTGCCAGCAGTTTATGGGGCACCGGGGGGATCTGGGAGCAGTACGTC.

The count of this clone is one. The rearrangement uses TRBV5-1 and TRBJ2-2; 7 bases are a match to TRBD2. The CDR3 length is 15 residues. Germline CDR1 reads SGHRS; CDR2 reads YFSETQ. With 4 bases clipped from V and 1 base from J, the junction kept 4 bases outside the gene matches. The CDR3 bases are TGCGCCAGCAGCCCGGGACTAATGAACACCGGGGAGCTGTTTTTT. The encoded protein is CASSPGLMNTGELFF.

This clone appeared a single time. The rearrangement links TRBV19 to TRBJ1-1; D not certain. Trimming pared 5 bases from V and 7 bases from J, leaving 14 bases between. The CDR3 sequence is 13 residues long. Per germline, CDR1 LNHDA and CDR2 SQIVND (reference sequence). CDR3 sequence: CASSYRGQNEAFF. In nucleotides, the CDR3 is TGTGCCAGTAGTTACCGCGGGCAGAATGAAGCTTTCTTT. The full variable domain, rest sourced from reference TRBV19 and TRBJ1-1, is DGGITQSPKYLFRKEGQNVTLSCEQNLNHDAMYWYRQDPGQGLRLIYYSQIVNDFQKGDIAEGYSVSREKKESFPLTVTSAQKNPTAFYLCASSYRGQNEAFFGQGTRLTVV.

The chain has TRBV7-9 and TRBJ2-5, with 8 bases that match TRBD2. The CDR3 is 13 amino acids. Germline CDR1 is SEHNR and CDR2 is FQNEAQ (reference sequence). Here the CDR3 DNA reads TGTGCTTCAACCGGGGGGGCCTTAGAGACCCAGTACTTC. Amino acid sequence: CASTGGALETQYF.

The V call is TRBV29-1, the J call TRBJ2-5; 11 positions match TRBD2. Germline V gene sequence: CDR1 SQVTM, CDR2 ANQGSEA. Unmatched junction bases numbered 3, after V lost 7 bases and J lost 5 bases. The CDR3 runs 12 residues. The CDR3 sequence: CSETSGEETQYF. CDR3 DNA: TGCAGCGAGACTAGCGGGGAGGAGACCCAGTACTTC.

The chain couples TRBV6-1 to TRBJ2-7; a possible D gene is TRBD2 (6 bases). From germline, CDR1 is MNHNS and CDR2 SASEGT. V lost 5 bases, J lost 1 base, and 6 bases lay in between. This CDR3 has 12 residues. CDR3 protein: CASSLASYEQYV. DNA for the CDR3: TGTGCCAGCAGTCTAGCGTCCTACGAGCAGTACGTC.

The V gene is TRBV18, the J gene TRBJ1-3, with 7 bases fitting TRBD1. The junction had 6 bases not matched to a gene; V was cut back by 3 bases and J by 1 base. In germline, CDR1 is KGHSH, CDR2 LQKENI. The CDR3 contains 16 residues. CDR3 sequence: CASSPSGGDSGNTIYF. DNA for the CDR3: TGTGCCAGCTCACCCTCAGGGGGTGATTCTGGAAACACCATATATTTT.

The rearrangement joins TRBV25-1 to TRBJ2-3; TRBD2 matches at 13 bases. V gave up 3 bases and J gave up 3 bases; unmatched junction bases: 3. CDR3 length: 16 amino acids. CDR1 and CDR2 from the germline V gene are MGHDK and SYGVNS. The CDR3 spells CASSEGTSGVTDTQYF. CDR3 in DNA: TGTGCCAGCAGTGAGGGGACTAGCGGGGTAACAGATACGCAGTATTTT.

The chain carries TRBV5-1 and TRBJ2-7; D not certain. Looked up from germline, CDR1 is SGHRS and CDR2 is YFSETQ. This CDR3 region has 11 residues. V was shortened by 2 bases and J by 5 bases, with 5 bases between the two germline ends. The CDR3 loop reads CASSFDHEQYF. Here the CDR3 DNA reads TGCGCCAGCAGCTTCGACCACGAGCAGTACTTC.

The rearrangement joins TRBV9 to TRBJ1-3, with no clear D. CDR3 size: 16 residues. CDR1 and CDR2 from the germline V gene are SGDLS and YYNGEE. V lost 0 bases and J lost 4, with 14 bases in between. The CDR3 here is CASSVVPGFSGNTIYF. As DNA, the CDR3 is TGTGCCAGCAGCGTAGTACCGGGATTCTCAGGAAACACCATATATTTT.

The sample holds a few counts of this clone. J is TRBJ1-6 and V is TRBV6-6, with 8 bases fitting TRBD1. Germline assignment: CDR1 MNHNY and CDR2 SVGAGI (reference sequence). The V and J ends lost 5 bases and 6 bases, in that order; junction bases with no gene match: 3. The CDR3 totals 14 residues. CDR3 nucleotide sequence: TGTGCCAGCAGTGGGACAGGCCCTAATTCACCCCTCCACTTT. This encodes CASSGTGPNSPLHF.

This clone has only a few counts. The chain has TRBV7-2 and TRBJ1-5; TRBD1 agrees at 7 bases. This CDR3 comprises 16 residues. CDR1 is SGHTA and CDR2 is FQGNSA in the germline V gene. J gave up 4 bases and V 5 bases, and 11 bases lay outside the gene matches. The CDR3 DNA follows: TGTGCCAGCAGCCCTAGTCCCAGGGGGGCAAATCAGCCCCAGCATTTT. This sequence encodes CASSPSPRGANQPQHF.

V usage is TRBV5-1 and J usage is TRBJ2-3, with no clear D. Trimming removed 2 bases from V and 3 bases from J, with 13 bases in between. Germline V gene sequence: CDR1 SGHRS, CDR2 YFSETQ. The CDR3 has 15 residues. The CDR3 bases are TGCGCCAGCAGCTTACAAGGGATGAGGACAGATACGCAGTATTTT. Translating gives CASSLQGMRTDTQYF.

This clone has only a few counts. V gene TRBV18 combines with J gene TRBJ2-1, with 7 bases fitting TRBD2. Germline lookup yields CDR1 KGHSH and CDR2 LQKENI. Trimming removed 3 bases from V and 0 bases from J; junction bases left unmatched: 2. This CDR3 contains 15 residues. This CDR3 is CASSPGGSSYNEQFF. The CDR3 DNA follows: TGTGCCAGCTCACCGGGGGGGAGCTCCTACAATGAGCAGTTCTTC.

V gene TRBV6-4 combines with J gene TRBJ2-1; 9 bases line up with TRBD2. The V and J ends lost 4 bases and 8 bases, in that order; junction bases with no gene match: 9. This CDR3 comprises 15 residues. Germline CDR1 reads MRHNA; CDR2 reads SNTAGT. The CDR3 protein is CASSVLAGSSYEQFF. CDR3 DNA sequence: TGTGCCAGCAGTGTGCTAGCGGGGTCTAGCTATGAGCAGTTCTTC.

The chain has TRBV5-1 and TRBJ2-7; perhaps TRBD2 as D (5 bases). CDR3 length equals 10 residues. The V gene's germline CDR1 is SGHRS and CDR2 YFSETQ. V was cut by 8 bases and J by 6 bases, with 9 bases left in between. CDR3 nucleotide sequence: TGCGCCAGACGGGGTATCGAGCAGTACGTC. It encodes CARRGIEQYV.